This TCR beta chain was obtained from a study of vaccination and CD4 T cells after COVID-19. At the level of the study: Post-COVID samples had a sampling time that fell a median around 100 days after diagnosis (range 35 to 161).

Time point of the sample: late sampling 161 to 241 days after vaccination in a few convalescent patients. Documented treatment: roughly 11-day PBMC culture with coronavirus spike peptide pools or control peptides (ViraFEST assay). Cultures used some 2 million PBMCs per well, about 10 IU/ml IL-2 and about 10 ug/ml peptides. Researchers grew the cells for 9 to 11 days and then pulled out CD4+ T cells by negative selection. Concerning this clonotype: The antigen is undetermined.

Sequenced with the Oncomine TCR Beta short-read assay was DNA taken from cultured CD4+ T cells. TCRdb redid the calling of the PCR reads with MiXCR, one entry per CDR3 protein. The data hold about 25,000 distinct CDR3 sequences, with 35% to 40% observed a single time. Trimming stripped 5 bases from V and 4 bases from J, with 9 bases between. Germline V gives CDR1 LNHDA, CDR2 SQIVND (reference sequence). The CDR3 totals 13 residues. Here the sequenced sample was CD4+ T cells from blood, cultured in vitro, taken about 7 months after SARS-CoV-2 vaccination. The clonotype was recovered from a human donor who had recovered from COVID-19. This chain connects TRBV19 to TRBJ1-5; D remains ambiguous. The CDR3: CASSRDRNQPQHF. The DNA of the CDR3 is TGTGCCAGTAGTCGAGACCGAAATCAGCCCCAGCATTTT.